Each of the 12 T cell receptor beta chains below was sequenced from the same sample in a study of blood T cell repertoires in COVID-19. Assay used: immunoSEQ multiplex PCR; TCRdb lists only in-frame clones, some missing. The sample has about 15,000 clones, around 91% seen once. Material for sequencing was peripheral blood. The receptors shown here come from a human donor in a cohort sampled during active COVID-19.

J is TRBJ2-3 and V is TRBV2; a weak D match, TRBD1 (6 bases). The CDR3 is 13 residues long. V gave up 6 bases and J gave up 4 bases, with 11 bases separating them. Germline CDR1 and CDR2: SNHLY and FYNNEI. The CDR3 loop reads CASRDTGSDTQYF. In DNA, the CDR3 is TGTGCCAGCAGGGACACAGGGTCAGATACGCAGTATTTT.

The chain couples TRBV7-9 to TRBJ1-1; D is ambiguous. CDR3 size: 13 residues. Germline-derived CDR1 and CDR2 are SEHNR and FQNEAQ (reference sequence). The V end lost 1 base, the J end lost 5 bases, and 8 bases lay between the germline ends. The CDR3 DNA is TGTGCCAGCAGCTTAGAGTCGGGGACTGAAGCTTTCTTT. Translated: CASSLESGTEAFF.

This clone was seen more than once but under ten times. This chain joins TRBV19 and TRBJ1-2, with D maybe TRBD1 (5 bases). This CDR3 is 16 amino acids long. Germline V gene data show CDR1 as LNHDA and CDR2 as SQIVND (reference sequence). The ends were cut back, 7 bases at V and 1 base at J, with 19 bases in the middle. CDR3 nucleotides: TGTGCCAGTACCCCGACAGCTATTCAGGTTAACTATGGCTACACCTTC. Its translation is CASTPTAIQVNYGYTF.

The V and J genes are TRBV11-1 and TRBJ1-2; D is perhaps TRBD1 (6 bases). V lost 5 bases and J 2 bases, leaving 15 bases between the germline ends. There are 15 residues in the CDR3. Germline CDR1 reads SGHAT; CDR2 reads FQDESV (reference sequence). The CDR3 reads CASSKFRTENYGYTF. The CDR3 nucleotides read TGTGCCAGCAGCAAATTCCGGACAGAAAACTATGGCTACACCTTC. The complete variable domain, with remaining parts taken from reference TRBV11-1 and TRBJ1-2, reads EAEVAQSPRYKITEKSQAVAFWCDPISGHATLYWYRQILGQGPELLVQFQDESVVDDSQLPKDRFSAERLKGVDSTLKIQPAELGDSAMYLCASSKFRTENYGYTFGSGTRLTVV.

Here the CDR3 reads CASSLIASGRDTQYF. CDR3 sequence (DNA): TGTGCCAGCAGCTTGATCGCTAGCGGGCGCGATACGCAGTATTTT. V is TRBV5-4 and J is TRBJ2-3; 8 bases are shared with TRBD2. V lost 1 base and J lost 6; bases outside the gene matches: 7. From germline, CDR1 is SGHNT and CDR2 YYREEE (reference sequence). This CDR3 has 15 residues. The full variable domain, rest sourced from reference TRBV5-4 and TRBJ2-3, is ETGVTQSPTHLIKTRGQQVTLRCSSQSGHNTVSWYQQALGQGPQFIFQYYREEENGRGNFPPRFSGLQFPNYSSELNVNALELDDSALYLCASSLIASGRDTQYFGPGTRLTVL.

The chain couples TRBV2 to TRBJ2-1, with 7 bases lining up with TRBD2. V lost 4 bases and J lost 5; bases outside the gene matches: 5. CDR3 length equals 14 residues. CDR1 is SNHLY, CDR2 FYNNEI, per germline. CDR3 coding DNA: TGTGCCAGCAGTGTAGCGGGCGCGAACAATGAGCAGTTCTTC. Its translation is CASSVAGANNEQFF.

The chain carries TRBV18 and TRBJ2-3, with D maybe TRBD1 (6 bases). Trimming took off 2 bases at V and 1 base at J, with 16 bases between the two ends. The CDR3 loop spans 17 amino acids. Looked up from germline, CDR1 is KGHSH and CDR2 is LQKENI. CDR3 DNA sequence: TGTGCCAGCTCACCAGGGCTTGGGCGACAGGGCACAGATACGCAGTATTTT. This translates into CASSPGLGRQGTDTQYF.

J is TRBJ1-2 and V is TRBV19; 8 bases line up with TRBD1. The germline V gene has CDR1 LNHDA and CDR2 SQIVND (reference sequence). V was clipped by 3 bases and J by 2 bases; unmatched bases: 2. The CDR3 has 14 residues. The CDR3 reads CASSIDRGNYGYTF. The CDR3, as DNA: TGTGCCAGTAGTATCGACAGGGGAAACTATGGCTACACCTTC.

The chain combines TRBV21-1 with TRBJ2-4; the DNA was not compared with TRBD2, the D call given in the table. TRBV21-1 is designated a pseudogene. The CDR3 has 17 amino acids. CDR3 in amino acids: CASSPKIRGFYVTIQYF. CDR3 bases: TGTGCCAGCAGCCCAAAGATTCGGGGGTTTTACGTTACAATTCAGTACTTC.

This clone came up once. The J gene is TRBJ1-2, the V gene TRBV18; D not certain. Germline V lookup: CDR1 KGHSH, CDR2 LQKENI. The V gene lost 1 base and the J gene lost 4 bases, with 13 bases spanning the gap. The CDR3 has 15 residues. The CDR3 DNA reads as TGTGCCAGCTCACCACGAGAGGGTGCTAGCTATGGCTACACCTTC. It codes for CASSPREGASYGYTF.

V usage is TRBV7-6 and J usage is TRBJ2-3; 14 positions match TRBD2. V was clipped by 3 bases and J by 4 bases; unmatched bases: 6. Germline CDR1 is SGHVS and CDR2 is FNYEAQ. The CDR3 covers 17 residues. CDR3 sequence: CASSLGGTSGSSDTQYF. The CDR3 coding sequence is TGTGCCAGCAGCTTGGGCGGGACTAGCGGGAGCTCAGATACGCAGTATTTT. Based on the CDR3 plus reference TRBV7-6 and TRBJ2-3, the full variable domain is GAGVSQSPRYKVTKRGQDVALRCDPISGHVSLYWYRQALGQGPEFLTYFNYEAQQDKSGLPNDRFSAERPEGSISTLTIQRTEQRDSAMYRCASSLGGTSGSSDTQYFGPGTRLTVL.

Points on this clone: At one of its ends the junction is not consistent with the germline gene, which may arise from a read error. The chain recombines TRBV19 with TRBJ1-1, with TRBD1 matching over 8 bases. The CDR3 is made up of 13 amino acids. The germline V gene has CDR1 LNHDA and CDR2 SQIVND (reference sequence). CDR3 region: CASRDRVNTEAFF. The CDR3 DNA is TGTGCCAGTAGGGACAGGGTGAATACTGAAGCTTTCTTT.